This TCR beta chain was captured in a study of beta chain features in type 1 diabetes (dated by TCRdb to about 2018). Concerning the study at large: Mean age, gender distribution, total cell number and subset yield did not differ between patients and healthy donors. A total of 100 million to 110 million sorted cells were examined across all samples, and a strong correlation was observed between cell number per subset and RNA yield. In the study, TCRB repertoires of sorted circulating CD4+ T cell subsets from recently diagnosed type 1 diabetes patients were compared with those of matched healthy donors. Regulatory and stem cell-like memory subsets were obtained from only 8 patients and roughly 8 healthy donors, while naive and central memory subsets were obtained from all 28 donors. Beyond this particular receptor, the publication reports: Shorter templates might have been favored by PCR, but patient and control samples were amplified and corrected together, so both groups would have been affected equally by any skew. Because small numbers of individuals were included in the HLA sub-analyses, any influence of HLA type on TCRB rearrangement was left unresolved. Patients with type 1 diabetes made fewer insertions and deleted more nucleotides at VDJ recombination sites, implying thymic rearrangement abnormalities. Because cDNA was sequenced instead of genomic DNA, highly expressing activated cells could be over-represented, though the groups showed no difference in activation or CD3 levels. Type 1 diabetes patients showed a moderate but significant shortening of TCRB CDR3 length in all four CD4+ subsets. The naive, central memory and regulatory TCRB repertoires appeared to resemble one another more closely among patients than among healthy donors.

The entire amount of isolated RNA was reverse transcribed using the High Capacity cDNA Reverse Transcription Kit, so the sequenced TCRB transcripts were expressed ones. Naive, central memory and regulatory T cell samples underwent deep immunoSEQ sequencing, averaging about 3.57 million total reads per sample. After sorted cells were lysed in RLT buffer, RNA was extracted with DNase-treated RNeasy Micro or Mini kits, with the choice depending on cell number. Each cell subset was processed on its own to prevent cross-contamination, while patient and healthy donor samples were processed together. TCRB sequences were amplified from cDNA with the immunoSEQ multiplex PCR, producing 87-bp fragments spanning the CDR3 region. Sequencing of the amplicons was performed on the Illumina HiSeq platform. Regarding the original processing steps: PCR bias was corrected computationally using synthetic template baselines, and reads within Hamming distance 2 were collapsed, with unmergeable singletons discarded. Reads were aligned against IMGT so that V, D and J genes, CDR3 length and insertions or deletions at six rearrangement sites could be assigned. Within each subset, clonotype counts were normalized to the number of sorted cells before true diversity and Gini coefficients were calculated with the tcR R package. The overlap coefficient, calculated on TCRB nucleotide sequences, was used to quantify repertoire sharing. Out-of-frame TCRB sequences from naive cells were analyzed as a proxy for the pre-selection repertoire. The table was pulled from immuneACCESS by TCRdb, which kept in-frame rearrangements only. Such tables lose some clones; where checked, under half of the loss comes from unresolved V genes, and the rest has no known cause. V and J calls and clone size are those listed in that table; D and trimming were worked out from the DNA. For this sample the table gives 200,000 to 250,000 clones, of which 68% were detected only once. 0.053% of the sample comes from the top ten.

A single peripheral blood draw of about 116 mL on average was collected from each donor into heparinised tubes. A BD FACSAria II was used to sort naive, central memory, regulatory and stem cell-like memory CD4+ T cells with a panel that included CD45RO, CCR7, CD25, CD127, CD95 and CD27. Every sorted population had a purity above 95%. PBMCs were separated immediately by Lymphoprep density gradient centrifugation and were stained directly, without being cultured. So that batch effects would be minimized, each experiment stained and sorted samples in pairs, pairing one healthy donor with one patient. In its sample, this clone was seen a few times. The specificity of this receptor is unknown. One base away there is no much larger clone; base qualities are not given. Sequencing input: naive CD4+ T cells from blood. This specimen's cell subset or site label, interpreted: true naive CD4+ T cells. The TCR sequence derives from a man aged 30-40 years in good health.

The CDR3 sequence is CAWSGSAFSGNTIYF. The bases read TGTGCCTGGAGTGGGTCAGCGTTCTCTGGAAACACCATATATTTT. This receptor chain uses TRBV30 and TRBJ1-3; no D gene call is confident. The CDR3 has 15 amino acids, counting the end cysteine and phenylalanine. The DNA shown is the 45-base CDR3, in frame from base 1. Trimming at the junction amounts to 1 base on V and 0 bases on J, and the germline ends lie 10 bases apart. Via the germline V gene (reference sequence), CDR1 is GTSNPN and CDR2 SVGIG.